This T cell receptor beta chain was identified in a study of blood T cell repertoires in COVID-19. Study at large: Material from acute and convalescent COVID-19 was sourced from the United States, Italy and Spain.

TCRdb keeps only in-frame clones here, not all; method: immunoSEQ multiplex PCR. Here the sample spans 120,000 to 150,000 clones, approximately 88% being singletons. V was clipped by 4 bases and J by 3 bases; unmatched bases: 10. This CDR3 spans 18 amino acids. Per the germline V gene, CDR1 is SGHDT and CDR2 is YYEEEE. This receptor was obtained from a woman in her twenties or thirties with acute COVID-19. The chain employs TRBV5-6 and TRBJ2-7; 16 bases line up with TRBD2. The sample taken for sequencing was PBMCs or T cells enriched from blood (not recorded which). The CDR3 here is CASSGGLAGGPYFYEQYF. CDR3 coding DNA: TGTGCCAGCAGCGGGGGACTAGCGGGAGGGCCATATTTCTACGAGCAGTACTTC.